This entry lists 29 T cell receptor beta chains sequenced from one sample in a study of siplizumab effects on memory and regulatory T cells. Produced via immunoSEQ multiplex PCR; TCRdb's table is partial and in-frame only. The table shows 100,000 or so clones, with about 91% occurring only once. The sequenced sample was CD4+ T cells sorted from blood. All receptors come from a human donor in good health.

This rearrangement joins TRBV20-1 to TRBJ2-3; no definite D call. Germline CDR1 DFQATT, CDR2 SNEGSKA (reference sequence). V dropped 6 bases and J dropped 5 bases, with 6 bases sitting between them. This CDR3 contains 10 residues. The CDR3, as DNA: TGCAGTGCCCCCGGAGATACGCAGTATTTT. Amino acids: CSAPGDTQYF.

This sequence joins TRBV10-3 and TRBJ2-5, with 10 bases identical to TRBD2. This CDR3 has 14 residues. The V segment lost 6 bases and the J segment 1 base; nucleotides outside the gene matches: 2. Germline V lookup: CDR1 ENHRY, CDR2 SYGVKD. The CDR3 coding sequence is TGTGCCATCAGAAGCGGGGGGGCCCAAGAGACCCAGTACTTC. This encodes CAIRSGGAQETQYF.

J is TRBJ1-5 and V is TRBV6-5, with 9 bases matching TRBD1. Unmatched junction bases numbered 3, after V lost 6 bases and J lost 3 bases. The CDR3 is made up of 14 amino acids. CDR1 and CDR2 from the germline V gene are MNHEY and SVGAGI. The CDR3 reads CASSRDRVNQPQHF. CDR3 DNA: TGTGCCAGCAGCCGGGACAGGGTCAATCAGCCCCAGCATTTT.

V gene TRBV19 combines with J gene TRBJ1-2; D remains ambiguous. CDR1 is LNHDA and CDR2 is SQIVND in the germline V gene (reference sequence). The V gene lost 0 bases and the J gene lost 2 bases, with 7 bases spanning the gap. CDR3 length: 14 residues. The CDR3 reads CASSIEAGNYGYTF. The CDR3 region has the DNA TGTGCCAGTAGTATAGAGGCGGGGAACTATGGCTACACCTTC.

The chain employs TRBV19 and TRBJ1-5; D possibly corresponds to TRBD1 (5 bases). This CDR3 has 15 residues. V gave up 2 bases and J gave up 1 base, with 9 bases separating them. CDR1 is LNHDA, CDR2 SQIVND, per germline (reference sequence). The CDR3 here is CASSISPGSNQPQHF. The CDR3 DNA reads TGTGCCAGTAGTATAAGCCCAGGGAGCAATCAGCCCCAGCATTTT.

J is TRBJ2-7 and V is TRBV7-3; tentative D call: TRBD1 (6 bases). V was shortened by 5 bases and J by 2 bases, with 16 bases between the two germline ends. Germline V gene sequence: CDR1 SGHTA, CDR2 FQGTGA. The CDR3 has 15 amino acids. CDR3: CASSLGQLGTYEQYF. In DNA, the CDR3 is TGTGCCAGCAGCCTCGGACAGTTGGGGACCTACGAGCAGTACTTC. The full variable domain, rest sourced from reference TRBV7-3 and TRBJ2-7, is GAGVSQTPSNKVTEKGKYVELRCDPISGHTALYWYRQSLGQGPEFLIYFQGTGAADDSGLPNDRFFAVRPEGSVSTLKIQRTERGDSAVYLCASSLGQLGTYEQYFGPGTRLTVT.

CDR3 residues: CATSRGGDRSYEQYF. In DNA form, the CDR3 reads TGTGCCACCAGCAGGGGGGGGGACAGGTCCTACGAGCAGTACTTC. The chain employs TRBV15 and TRBJ2-7; TRBD1 is a possible D gene (8 bases). V lost 3 bases and J lost 1, with 13 bases in between. Germline V gene data show CDR1 as LNHNV and CDR2 as YYDKDF (reference sequence). The CDR3 is 15 amino acids.

This sequence joins TRBV5-1 and TRBJ1-2, with a weak D call TRBD1 (6 bases). Germline assignment: CDR1 SGHRS and CDR2 YFSETQ. The CDR3 runs to 15 residues. The V gene lost 2 bases and the J gene lost 3 bases, with 14 bases spanning the gap. The chain's CDR3 is CASSFLGGHDYGYTF. The CDR3 DNA sequence: TGCGCCAGCAGCTTCCTGGGGGGGCACGACTATGGCTACACCTTC.

V usage is TRBV5-1 and J usage is TRBJ2-2; 11 bases map to TRBD2. Germline loops: CDR1 SGHRS, CDR2 YFSETQ. The CDR3 is made up of 18 amino acids. The V segment lost 2 bases and the J segment 0 bases; nucleotides outside the gene matches: 6. CDR3: CASSLLAGAVTNTGELFF. The CDR3 DNA reads TGCGCCAGCAGCTTACTAGCGGGGGCCGTCACGAACACCGGGGAGCTGTTTTTT.

This chain joins TRBV9 and TRBJ1-1; 7 bases agree with TRBD1. CDR1 and CDR2 from the germline V gene are SGDLS and YYNGEE. The ends lost 3 bases at V and 1 base at J; junction bases unmatched: 9. The CDR3 is 16 residues long. CDR3 nucleotide sequence: TGTGCCAGCAGCGAAAGACAGGGTATGACGAACACTGAAGCTTTCTTT. This encodes CASSERQGMTNTEAFF.

The chain uses TRBV4-1 and TRBJ1-5, with TRBD1 identical over 7 bases. The CDR3 runs 17 residues. The germline V gene has CDR1 MGHRA and CDR2 YSYEKL. V was clipped by 1 base and J by 0 bases; unmatched bases: 6. Here the CDR3 DNA reads TGCGCCAGCAGCCAAGGGGGACAGAGATATAGCAATCAGCCCCAGCATTTT. Amino acid sequence: CASSQGGQRYSNQPQHF.

The chain joins TRBV5-6 to TRBJ1-2, with TRBD1 matching 7 bases. Germline-derived CDR1 and CDR2 are SGHDT and YYEEEE. The V and J ends lost 4 bases and 7 bases, in that order; junction bases with no gene match: 10. The CDR3 is 14 residues long. CDR3: CASSLSDRALGYTF. The CDR3 region has the DNA TGTGCCAGCAGCCTTTCAGACAGGGCGCTTGGCTACACCTTC.

V and J are TRBV10-3 and TRBJ1-4, with D tentatively TRBD1 (5 bases). The CDR3 spans 14 residues. V gave up 3 bases and J gave up 5 bases, with 10 bases separating them. The germline V gene has CDR1 ENHRY and CDR2 SYGVKD. This CDR3 is CAISESGPNEKLFF. In nucleotides, the CDR3 is TGTGCCATCAGTGAATCGGGACCGAATGAAAAACTGTTTTTT.

This clone was detected only a few times. The V call is TRBV18, the J call TRBJ2-5; D remains ambiguous. The CDR3 is 12 amino acids. Trimming removed 9 bases from V and 5 bases from J, with 13 bases in between. CDR1 is KGHSH and CDR2 is LQKENI in the germline V gene. The CDR3 bases are TGTGCCAGTACTGGTTCTGAGGAGACCCAGTACTTC. This encodes CASTGSEETQYF.

V usage is TRBV1 and J usage is TRBJ2-5; the table calls TRBD2, which could not be checked here. TRBV1 is an annotated pseudogene. This CDR3 has 16 amino acids. The CDR3 bases are TGCACCAGCAGCCCTCGACTAGGAGGAACCCAAGAGACCCAGTACTTC. It translates to CTSSPRLGGTQETQYF.

The chain uses TRBV6-1 and TRBJ2-3; a weak D match, TRBD2 (5 bases). Trimming took off 10 bases at V and 0 bases at J, with 17 bases between the two ends. The CDR3 runs to 15 residues. CDR1 is MNHNS, CDR2 SASEGT, per germline. The chain's CDR3 is CATGGGGTSTDTQYF. Here the CDR3 DNA reads TGTGCCACCGGAGGCGGTGGAACTAGCACAGATACGCAGTATTTT.

DNA of the CDR3: TGTGCCAGTAGTATAGAATCGGGGGACGGGGAGCTGTTTTTT. Its protein product is CASSIESGDGELFF. V gene TRBV19 combines with J gene TRBJ2-2; D is perhaps TRBD2 (6 bases). Germline-derived CDR1 and CDR2 are LNHDA and SQIVND (reference sequence). There are 14 residues in the CDR3. Trimming left V 0 bases short and J 7 bases short, with 9 bases between.

This clone showed up just once. The V gene is TRBV19, the J gene TRBJ1-2; 8 bases line up with TRBD1. With V trimmed by 7 bases and J by 1 base, 8 bases remained unmatched. The length of the CDR3 is 15 residues. Germline-derived CDR1 and CDR2 are LNHDA and SQIVND (reference sequence). This chain's CDR3 is CASTRTGFNNYGYTF. The CDR3 DNA reads TGTGCCAGTACGCGGACAGGGTTTAATAACTATGGCTACACCTTC.

The chain is built from TRBV5-1 and TRBJ2-4, with D perhaps matching TRBD1 (6 bases). This CDR3 comprises 16 residues. Germline assignment: CDR1 SGHRS and CDR2 YFSETQ. Trimming removed 4 bases from V and 3 bases from J, with 17 bases in between. Here the CDR3 reads CASSMQQGEGKNIQYF. CDR3 in DNA: TGCGCCAGCAGCATGCAACAGGGAGAAGGCAAAAACATTCAGTACTTC.

This chain links TRBV5-1 with TRBJ2-5; 8 bases line up with TRBD1. The germline V gene encodes CDR1 SGHRS and CDR2 YFSETQ. Trimming at V came to 5 bases and at J to 7 bases, leaving 4 bases not matched to a gene. This CDR3 is built from 12 residues. The CDR3 coding sequence is TGCGCCAGCAGATCCGACAGGGGGACCCAGTACTTC. This encodes CASRSDRGTQYF.

The CDR3 DNA is TGTGCCAGTAGTAAGGGAGGGGGGTACGAGCAGTACTTC. Its protein is CASSKGGGYEQYF. The rearrangement uses TRBV19 and TRBJ2-7; D possibly corresponds to TRBD2 (7 bases). This CDR3 is built from 13 residues. CDR1 and CDR2 (germline): LNHDA, SQIVND (reference sequence). With 4 bases removed from V and 4 bases from J, the gap between germline ends came to 11 bases.

The rearrangement joins TRBV5-1 to TRBJ2-4; 7 nucleotides match TRBD1. CDR3 size: 14 residues. Trimming took 4 bases from V and 6 from J; bases not matched to a gene: 7. CDR1 is SGHRS and CDR2 is YFSETQ in the germline V gene. This CDR3 reads CASSADRVRNIQYF. In DNA form, the CDR3 reads TGCGCCAGCAGCGCTGACAGGGTGCGAAACATTCAGTACTTC.

This clone was counted a few times. The V and J genes are TRBV6-1 and TRBJ2-1; 10 nucleotides line up with TRBD2. The CDR3 covers 18 residues. After removal of 0 bases from V and 4 bases from J, the junction contained 9 bases not matched to a gene. Germline V gene sequence: CDR1 MNHNS, CDR2 SASEGT. This CDR3 reads CASSEATNLAGVYNEQFF. Here the CDR3 DNA reads TGTGCCAGCAGTGAAGCAACAAACCTAGCGGGGGTATACAATGAGCAGTTCTTC.

The chain couples TRBV6-5 to TRBJ2-5, with D possibly matching TRBD1 (5 bases). Germline V CDR1 and CDR2: MNHEY, SVGAGI. This CDR3 comprises 13 residues. V lost 11 bases to trimming and J lost 0 bases, with 13 bases between them. This CDR3 reads CACSGANQETQYF. CDR3 DNA: TGTGCCTGCTCTGGGGCCAACCAAGAGACCCAGTACTTC.

The chain combines TRBV5-1 with TRBJ1-4; 7 positions match TRBD1. Germline V lookup: CDR1 SGHRS, CDR2 YFSETQ. Trimming at V came to 4 bases and at J to 3 bases, leaving 9 bases not matched to a gene. The CDR3 is 16 amino acids. In DNA form, the CDR3 reads TGCGCCAGCAGCGCGCACCGCGGGACAGCTAATGAAAAACTGTTTTTT. Its translation is CASSAHRGTANEKLFF.

V gene TRBV15 combines with J gene TRBJ1-2, with a weak D call TRBD1 (6 bases). Per germline, CDR1 LNHNV and CDR2 YYDKDF (reference sequence). The CDR3 is made up of 13 amino acids. V lost 5 bases to trimming and J lost 4 bases, with 11 bases between them. CDR3 DNA: TGTGCCACCAGCGGAGGGGGGTTCTATGGCTACACCTTC. Its protein is CATSGGGFYGYTF.

The chain recombines TRBV12-1 with TRBJ2-1; the table's D call of TRBD2 was not tested on the DNA. TRBV12-1 is tagged as a pseudogene. This CDR3 has 15 residues. CDR3: CASSLQLAGGNEQFF. Here the CDR3 DNA reads TGTGCCAGCAGCCTACAGCTAGCGGGCGGGAATGAGCAGTTCTTC.

The chain couples TRBV27 to TRBJ1-2; TRBD1 aligns across 10 bases. The J segment lost 2 bases and the V segment lost 10 bases, leaving 10 bases of the junction unmatched. The CDR3 has 15 residues. Germline CDR1 is MNHEY and CDR2 is SMNVEV (reference sequence). CDR3 residues: CATSSWDRGNYGYTF. CDR3 nucleotides: TGTGCCACCTCGTCCTGGGACAGGGGAAACTATGGCTACACCTTC.

The chain joins TRBV5-4 to TRBJ2-7; D is possibly TRBD1 (6 bases). The V end lost 2 bases, the J end lost 0 bases, and 12 bases lay between the germline ends. CDR3 length equals 15 residues. In germline, CDR1 is SGHNT, CDR2 YYREEE (reference sequence). CDR3 bases: TGTGCCAGCAGCTTTCTGGGGGCTGGCTCCTACGAGCAGTACTTC. Amino acid sequence: CASSFLGAGSYEQYF.